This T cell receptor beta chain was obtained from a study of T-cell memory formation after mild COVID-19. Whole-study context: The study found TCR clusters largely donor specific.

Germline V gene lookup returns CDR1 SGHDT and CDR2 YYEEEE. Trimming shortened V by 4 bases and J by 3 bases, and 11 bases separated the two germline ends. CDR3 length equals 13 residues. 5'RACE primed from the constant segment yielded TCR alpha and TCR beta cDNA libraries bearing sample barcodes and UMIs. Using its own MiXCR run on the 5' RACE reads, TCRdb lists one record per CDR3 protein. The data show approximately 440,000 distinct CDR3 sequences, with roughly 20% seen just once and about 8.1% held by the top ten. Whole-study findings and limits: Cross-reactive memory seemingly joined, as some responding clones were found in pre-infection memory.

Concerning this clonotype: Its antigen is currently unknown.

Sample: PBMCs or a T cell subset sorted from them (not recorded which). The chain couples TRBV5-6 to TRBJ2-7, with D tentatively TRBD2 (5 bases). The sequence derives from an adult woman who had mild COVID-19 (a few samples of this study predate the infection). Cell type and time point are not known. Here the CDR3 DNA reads TGTGCCAGCAGCAAACGGCGGGTCTACGAGCAGTACTTC. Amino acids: CASSKRRVYEQYF. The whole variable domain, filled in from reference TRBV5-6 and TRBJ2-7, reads DAGVTQSPTHLIKTRGQQVTLRCSPKSGHDTVSWYQQALGQGPQFIFQYYEEEERQRGNFPDRFSGHQFPNYSSELNVNALLLGDSALYLCASSKRRVYEQYFGPGTRLTVT.